Listed here are 15 T cell receptor beta chains from one sample, sequenced in a study of blood T cell repertoires in COVID-19. This table comes from immunoSEQ multiplex PCR, and its TCRdb copy is limited to in-frame clones, with some not included. The data hold some 120,000 clones, with approximately 90% observed a single time. Material for sequencing was peripheral blood. Receptor source: a human donor with active COVID-19. The donor label of this sample is uncertain.

The rearrangement uses TRBV6-2 or TRBV6-3 and TRBJ2-1; weak D call: TRBD2 (6 bases). V dropped 4 bases and J dropped 5 bases, with 21 bases sitting between them. The germline CDR1 and CDR2 sequences are MNHEY and SVGEGT. This CDR3 region has 17 residues. The CDR3 sequence: CASSWVTGGRGHNEQFF. DNA for the CDR3: TGTGCCAGCAGTTGGGTAACCGGGGGACGAGGGCACAATGAGCAGTTCTTC.

The V call is TRBV9, the J call TRBJ2-1; 10 nucleotides line up with TRBD2. J gave up 4 bases and V 0 bases, and 1 base lay outside the gene matches. CDR1 SGDLS and CDR2 YYNGEE come from the germline V gene. CDR3 length: 15 amino acids. The CDR3 sequence is CASSVGSGGYNEQFF. The CDR3 DNA sequence: TGTGCCAGCAGCGTAGGTAGCGGGGGGTACAATGAGCAGTTCTTC.

Worth noting for this clone: This specimen includes other DNA sequences encoding the same CDR3. The chain employs TRBV7-2 and TRBJ2-7; 14 positions agree with TRBD2. The CDR3 runs 17 residues. V was clipped by 1 base and J by 0 bases; unmatched bases: 2. The V gene's germline CDR1 is SGHTA and CDR2 FQGNSA. For the CDR3, the DNA is TGTGCCAGCAGCTTAGGACTAGCGGGGGGGAGCTCCTACGAGCAGTACTTC. Residues: CASSLGLAGGSSYEQYF. The full variable domain, its missing parts supplied by reference TRBV7-2 and TRBJ2-7, is GAGVSQSPSNKVTEKGKDVELRCDPISGHTALYWYRQSLGQGLEFLIYFQGNSAPDKSGLPSDRFSAERTGGSVSTLTIQRTQQEDSAVYLCASSLGLAGGSSYEQYFGPGTRLTVT.

This clone has just one count. This chain connects TRBV20-1 to TRBJ1-1, with TRBD1 identical over 7 bases. This CDR3 is built from 11 residues. Germline V gene lookup returns CDR1 DFQATT and CDR2 SNEGSKA (reference sequence). The junction had 6 bases not matched to a gene; V was cut back by 3 bases and J by 11 bases. The CDR3 DNA reads as TGCAGTGCTAGGGGACCAGGGGGGGCTTTCTTT. It is translated as CSARGPGGAFF.

The V call is TRBV9, the J call TRBJ2-5, with a tentative D call TRBD1 (6 bases). Germline V gene data show CDR1 as SGDLS and CDR2 as YYNGEE. Trimming left V 3 bases short and J 5 bases short, with 14 bases between. The CDR3 consists of 14 residues. The CDR3: CASSADSFSETQYF. CDR3 bases: TGTGCCAGCAGCGCGGACAGTTTCAGCGAGACCCAGTACTTC.

This chain uses TRBV12-2 with TRBJ1-1; the table's D call of TRBD1 was not tested on the DNA. TRBV12-2 represents a pseudogene. The CDR3 loop spans 19 amino acids. The CDR3, as DNA: TGTGCAAGTCGCTTAGCGTCATCCACCCAGGGACAGCCGAACACTGAAGCTTTCTTT. Translating it yields CASRLASSTQGQPNTEAFF.

This chain connects TRBV2 to TRBJ1-4, with D unresolved. Per germline, CDR1 SNHLY and CDR2 FYNNEI. V dropped 2 bases and J dropped 8 bases, with 6 bases sitting between them. The CDR3 loop spans 12 amino acids. CDR3 DNA sequence: TGTGCCAGCAGTGAAATCAGGGAAAAACTGTTTTTT. Protein: CASSEIREKLFF.

The rearrangement joins TRBV19 to TRBJ2-7, with 12 nucleotides matching TRBD2. The V and J ends lost 5 bases and 3 bases, in that order; junction bases with no gene match: 2. Germline V gene data show CDR1 as LNHDA and CDR2 as SQIVND (reference sequence). The CDR3 consists of 14 residues. In DNA form, the CDR3 reads TGTGCCAGTAGTGGGACTAGCGGGTTCTACGAGCAGTACTTC. Its translation is CASSGTSGFYEQYF.

CDR3 DNA: TGTGCCAGCAGTTACACGGGACAATCCAATTCACCCCTCCACTTT. Amino acid sequence: CASSYTGQSNSPLHF. The V and J genes are TRBV6-5 and TRBJ1-6; D is possibly TRBD1 (6 bases). Germline values: CDR1 MNHEY, CDR2 SVGAGI. This CDR3 contains 15 residues. V lost 2 bases, J lost 7 bases, and 12 bases lay in between.

This chain connects TRBV6-5 to TRBJ1-1; 7 bases line up with TRBD1. CDR3 length: 13 residues. Germline-derived CDR1 and CDR2 are MNHEY and SVGAGI. V dropped 4 bases and J dropped 4; count of bases not matched to a gene: 3. The CDR3 bases are TGTGCCAGCAGTTTGTACAGGGGCACTGAAGCTTTCTTT. Its translation: CASSLYRGTEAFF.

V and J are TRBV7-9 and TRBJ1-2, with D possibly TRBD1 on 6 matching bases. V dropped 2 bases and J dropped 2 bases, with 9 bases sitting between them. The CDR3 runs 14 residues. The germline V gene encodes CDR1 SEHNR and CDR2 FQNEAQ (reference sequence). CDR3 DNA: TGTGCCAGCAGCTTAAGACAGGAGAACTATGGCTACACCTTC. It encodes CASSLRQENYGYTF.

V and J are TRBV5-1 and TRBJ2-5; D is possibly TRBD2 (6 bases). The V and J ends lost 4 bases and 1 base respectively, with 11 bases between them. This CDR3 is 14 amino acids long. Germline CDR1 SGHRS, CDR2 YFSETQ. CDR3 sequence (DNA): TGCGCCAGCAGCCTGAGACTAGTCCAAGAGACCCAGTACTTC. Translating gives CASSLRLVQETQYF.

V and J are TRBV5-1 and TRBJ2-7; TRBD1 is a possible D gene (6 bases). This CDR3 comprises 16 residues. Germline lookup yields CDR1 SGHRS and CDR2 YFSETQ. The V end was cut by 0 bases, the J end by 7 bases, with 20 bases between. CDR3 in DNA: TGCGCCAGCAGCTTGGTCACGACAGGTTCCGGTGGAGAGCAGTACTTC. This encodes CASSLVTTGSGGEQYF.

This rearrangement joins TRBV9 to TRBJ2-1; 13 bases map to TRBD2. The CDR3 is 17 amino acids. In germline, CDR1 is SGDLS, CDR2 YYNGEE. Trimming at V came to 4 bases and at J to 7 bases, leaving 11 bases not matched to a gene. CDR3 DNA sequence: TGTGCCAGCAGCCTTGCGACTAGCGGGGGGACTTGGAATGAGCAGTTCTTC. Translation: CASSLATSGGTWNEQFF. The full variable domain, with the rest looked up from reference TRBV9 and TRBJ2-1, is DSGVTQTPKHLITATGQRVTLRCSPRSGDLSVYWYQQSLDQGLQFLIQYYNGEERAKGNILERFSAQQFPDLHSELNLSSLELGDSALYFCASSLATSGGTWNEQFFGPGTRLTVL.

The rearrangement links TRBV7-9 to TRBJ2-5, with TRBD1 identical over 8 bases. Germline assignment: CDR1 SEHNR and CDR2 FQNEAQ (reference sequence). The CDR3 sequence is 16 residues long. The V gene end was trimmed by 3 bases and the J gene end by 4 bases; junction bases not matched to a gene: 10. The CDR3 DNA sequence: TGTGCCAGCAGCTTCTTCCTGATCGGACAGGGAGAGACCCAGTACTTC. Translation: CASSFFLIGQGETQYF.